This is a list of T cell receptor beta chains from one sample in a study of shared clonotypes between healthy human individuals. Only in-frame clones appear in the TCRdb table, and some are missing; sequencing was by immunoSEQ multiplex PCR. The table includes about 680,000 clones, 60% to 75% detected once. Source material: memory CD4+ T cells sorted from blood. Receptors were obtained from a woman aged 25 to 39 in good health. CDR3s include the opening cysteine and the closing phenylalanine or tryptophan. A D gene is named only where the DNA matches it firmly. Clone size appears in some rows only: once, few, many, or a class for an expanded clone.

v_gene	j_gene	abundance	d_gene	CDR3aa	CDR3nt
TRBV5-6	TRBJ1-2	.	TRBD1	CASSLETGAFYGYTF	TGTGCCAGCAGCTTGGAGACAGGGGCTTTCTATGGCTACACCTTC
TRBV4-1	TRBJ2-3	few	TRBD1	CASSRGQGGTDTQYF	TGCGCCAGCAGTCGTGGACAGGGCGGCACAGATACGCAGTATTTT
TRBV29-1	TRBJ1-2	.	.	CSVASLKIGYTF	TGCAGCGTTGCCTCTCTCAAGATCGGCTACACCTTC
TRBV7-2	TRBJ2-7	.	.	CASSSGTAWGEQYF	TGTGCCAGCAGCTCCGGGACGGCCTGGGGCGAGCAGTACTTC
TRBV29-1	TRBJ1-4	.	.	CSATIGWRLNEKLFF	TGCAGCGCCACAATCGGGTGGAGGCTCAATGAAAAACTGTTTTTT
TRBV28	TRBJ1-2	.	.	CASSKLGTLGGKGYTF	TGTGCCAGCAGTAAGCTAGGGACTCTCGGAGGTAAAGGCTACACCTTC
TRBV11-2	TRBJ2-1	.	.	CASSQQGGLNNEQFF	TGTGCCAGCAGTCAACAAGGGGGACTGAACAATGAGCAGTTCTTC
TRBV6-1	TRBJ2-3	.	TRBD1	CASVDRGRTDTQYF	TGTGCCAGCGTGGACAGGGGGCGGACAGATACGCAGTATTTT
TRBV28	TRBJ1-5	few	TRBD1	CASSPGTEDDQPQHF	TGTGCCAGCAGTCCCGGGACAGAGGACGATCAGCCCCAGCATTTT
TRBV15	TRBJ2-3	.	TRBD2	CATSRGGLGSGVPSTDTQYF	TGTGCCACCAGCAGAGGAGGGTTGGGTAGCGGGGTCCCTAGCACAGATACGCAGTATTTT
TRBV28	TRBJ1-2	.	TRBD1	CASSSGQIYSNYGYTF	TGTGCCAGCAGCTCGGGACAGATATACTCTAACTATGGCTACACCTTC
TRBV19	TRBJ2-4	.	.	CASSMDPQGLIAKNIQYF	TGTGCCAGTAGTATGGATCCACAGGGACTCATAGCCAAAAACATTCAGTACTTC
TRBV6-1	TRBJ2-3	few	.	CASTWGGPPTDTQYF	TGTGCCAGCACCTGGGGGGGGCCTCCCACAGATACGCAGTATTTT
TRBV19	TRBJ2-7	.	TRBD2	CASSTQREGGDEQYF	TGTGCCAGTAGTACACAGCGGGAGGGCGGCGACGAGCAGTACTTC
TRBV5-1	TRBJ1-2	few	TRBD1	CASSLMRQGDGYTF	TGCGCCAGCAGCTTGATGCGGCAGGGGGATGGCTACACCTTC
TRBV28	TRBJ1-2	.	.	CASRTALYGYTF	TGTGCCAGCAGGACGGCGTTATATGGCTACACCTTC
TRBV28	TRBJ2-6	.	.	CASSPSSTLLRTGANVLTF	TGTGCCAGCAGTCCGAGCAGCACCTTACTCCGGACGGGGGCCAACGTCCTGACTTTC
TRBV2	TRBJ2-1	.	TRBD2	CASSDRTSSYNEQFF	TGTGCCAGCAGTGATAGGACTAGCTCCTACAATGAGCAGTTCTTC
TRBV29-1	TRBJ2-3	.	.	CSVGPGGTDTQYF	TGCAGCGTTGGGCCAGGGGGCACAGATACGCAGTATTTT
TRBV5-3	TRBJ2-7	many	.	CARSRREGAYEQYF	TGTGCCAGAAGCCGGAGAGAGGGGGCCTACGAGCAGTACTTC
TRBV27	TRBJ2-3	.	TRBD2	CASRSSGRAGTQYF	TGTGCCAGCCGTTCTAGCGGGAGGGCAGGTACGCAGTATTTT
TRBV7-2	TRBJ2-1	.	TRBD2	CASSFQREAWGEQFF	TGTGCCAGCAGCTTCCAGCGGGAGGCTTGGGGTGAGCAGTTCTTC
TRBV5-1	TRBJ2-7	.	.	CASSRAGTFYEQYF	TGCGCCAGCAGCCGTGCCGGGACATTCTACGAGCAGTACTTC
TRBV25-1	TRBJ2-3	.	.	CASSANAVLETDTQYF	TGTGCCAGCAGTGCGAACGCGGTCCTGGAGACAGATACGCAGTATTTT
TRBV20-1	TRBJ2-7	.	.	CSAGEAYEQYF	TGCAGTGCAGGTGAGGCCTACGAGCAGTACTTC
TRBV5-4	TRBJ2-3	.	.	CASSTSGGKTDTQYF	TGTGCCAGCAGCACGTCAGGGGGGAAAACAGATACGCAGTATTTT
TRBV9	TRBJ1-1	.	.	CASSRTSENTEAFF	TGTGCCAGCAGTCGCACGTCGGAGAACACTGAAGCTTTCTTT
TRBV7-6	TRBJ2-1	.	.	CASSLGTRLYNEQFF	TGTGCCAGCAGCTTAGGGACCCGATTATACAATGAGCAGTTCTTC
TRBV2	TRBJ2-1	few	TRBD2	CASRDKGLANEQFF	TGTGCCAGCAGGGATAAGGGACTAGCTAATGAGCAGTTCTTC
TRBV2	TRBJ2-7	once	TRBD2	CASSPTSGYTYEQYF	TGTGCCAGCAGCCCGACTAGCGGGTATACCTACGAGCAGTACTTC
TRBV28	TRBJ2-7	.	.	CASSKDSLEQYF	TGTGCCAGCAGTAAGGACTCCCTCGAGCAGTACTTC
TRBV30	TRBJ2-7	once	TRBD2	CAWSSGGNREQYF	TGTGCCTGGAGTAGCGGGGGGAACCGCGAGCAGTACTTC
TRBV2	TRBJ2-7	.	TRBD1	CASSPTGMGYEQYF	TGTGCCAGCAGTCCGACAGGGATGGGCTACGAGCAGTACTTC
TRBV28	TRBJ1-4	.	.	CASSLQGAAFGEKLFF	TGTGCCAGCAGTTTACAGGGAGCGGCATTCGGGGAAAAACTGTTTTTT
TRBV7-2	TRBJ2-1	once	TRBD1	CASSSSQGALNEQFF	TGTGCCAGCAGCTCGTCACAGGGGGCCCTTAATGAGCAGTTCTTC
TRBV5-1	TRBJ1-4	few	.	CASRLDLGKLFF	TGCGCCAGCAGGTTGGACTTGGGAAAACTGTTTTTT
TRBV5-1	TRBJ2-2	.	TRBD2	CASSLSGGSDTGELFF	TGCGCCAGCAGCTTGAGCGGCGGGAGCGACACCGGGGAGCTGTTTTTT
TRBV19	TRBJ1-2	few	.	CASTPPQGKGYGYTF	TGTGCCAGTACCCCCCCGCAGGGCAAAGGCTATGGCTACACCTTC
TRBV5-1	TRBJ2-1	.	TRBD1	CASQRGDRDNNEQFF	TGCGCCAGCCAAAGAGGGGACAGGGATAACAATGAGCAGTTCTTC
TRBV6-5	TRBJ2-7	.	TRBD2	CASSYGGTSGHEQYF	TGTGCCAGCAGTTACGGAGGGACTAGTGGCCACGAGCAGTACTTC
TRBV5-6	TRBJ1-1	.	.	CASSLEGGPITEAFF	TGTGCCAGCAGCTTGGAGGGGGGGCCTATCACTGAAGCTTTCTTT
TRBV19	TRBJ1-1	.	TRBD1	CASSNPAQGKAEAFF	TGTGCCAGTAGTAACCCCGCACAGGGGAAGGCTGAAGCTTTCTTT
TRBV19	TRBJ2-7	.	TRBD2	CASSSSGTRYEQYF	TGTGCCAGTAGTTCTAGCGGGACGCGCTACGAGCAGTACTTC
TRBV27	TRBJ1-2	.	TRBD1	CASGQGLGNGYTF	TGTGCCAGCGGACAGGGTCTTGGCAATGGCTACACCTTC
TRBV7-9	TRBJ2-1	.	TRBD2	CASSRLAGDNEQFF	TGTGCCAGCAGCCGACTAGCGGGAGACAATGAGCAGTTCTTC
TRBV28	TRBJ1-2	.	.	CASSLRDTDYTF	TGTGCCAGCAGTTTAAGGGACACAGACTACACCTTC
TRBV5-6	TRBJ2-5	.	.	CASTSRQAGEAQYF	TGTGCCAGCACCTCTCGACAGGCCGGCGAGGCCCAGTACTTC
TRBV10-1	TRBJ2-2	.	.	CASSESNGGTNTGELFF	TGCGCCAGCAGTGAGTCTAATGGCGGAACGAACACCGGGGAGCTGTTTTTT
TRBV7-2	TRBJ2-3	.	TRBD2	CASSLMGGSGGDTQYF	TGTGCCAGCAGCTTAATGGGCGGGAGCGGCGGGGATACGCAGTATTTT
TRBV30	TRBJ2-5	.	TRBD1	CAWGLGQGEETQYF	TGTGCCTGGGGCCTCGGACAGGGGGAAGAGACCCAGTACTTC
TRBV25-1	TRBJ2-7	.	TRBD1	CASSEGGTGGREQYF	TGTGCCAGCAGTGAAGGCGGTACAGGGGGACGCGAGCAGTACTTC
TRBV19	TRBJ1-5	.	.	CASSIRGQYNQPQHF	TGTGCCAGTAGTATTCGGGGCCAGTACAATCAGCCCCAGCATTTT
TRBV2	TRBJ2-7	.	.	CASRDGGGPYEQYF	TGTGCCAGCAGGGATGGGGGAGGCCCCTACGAGCAGTACTTC
TRBV29-1	TRBJ2-1	.	TRBD1	CSVGGGQGALNEQFF	TGCAGCGTTGGAGGGGGACAGGGGGCTCTGAATGAGCAGTTCTTC
TRBV27	TRBJ2-1	few	TRBD1	CASRTRRDSNEQFF	TGTGCCAGCAGAACACGCCGGGACAGCAATGAGCAGTTCTTC